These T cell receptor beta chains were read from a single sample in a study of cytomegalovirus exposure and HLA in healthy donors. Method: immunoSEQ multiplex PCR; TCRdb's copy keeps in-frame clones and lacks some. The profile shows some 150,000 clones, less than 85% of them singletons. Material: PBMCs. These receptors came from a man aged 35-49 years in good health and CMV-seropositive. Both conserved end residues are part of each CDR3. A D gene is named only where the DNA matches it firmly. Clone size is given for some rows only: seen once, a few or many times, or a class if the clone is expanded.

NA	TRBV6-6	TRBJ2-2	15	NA	CASRHSTGNTGELFF	TGTGCCAGCAGGCACTCGACAGGCAACACCGGGGAGCTGTTTTTT
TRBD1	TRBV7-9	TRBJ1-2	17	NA	CASSLVGTGLTLRGYTF	TGTGCCAGCAGCTTAGTCGGGACAGGGCTTACTCTTCGGGGCTACACCTTC
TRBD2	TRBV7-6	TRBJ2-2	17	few	CASSLLSGRGNTGELFF	TGTGCCAGCAGCTTATTAAGCGGGAGGGGGAACACCGGGGAGCTGTTTTTT
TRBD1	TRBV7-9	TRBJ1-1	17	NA	CASRVGEAGGRDTEAFF	TGTGCCAGCAGGGTGGGGGAGGCAGGGGGCAGGGACACTGAAGCTTTCTTT
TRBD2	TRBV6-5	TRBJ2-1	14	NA	CASGYSGTNNEQFF	TGTGCCAGCGGGTATAGCGGGACGAACAATGAGCAGTTCTTC
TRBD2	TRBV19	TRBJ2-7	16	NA	CASSPRRTSVTYEQYF	TGTGCCAGTAGTCCACGCAGGACTAGCGTAACCTACGAGCAGTACTTC
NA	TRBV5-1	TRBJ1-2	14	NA	CASNSNGQFYGYTF	TGCGCCAGCAACAGTAACGGACAGTTCTATGGCTACACCTTC
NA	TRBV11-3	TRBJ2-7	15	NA	CASSLGTAFSYEQYF	TGTGCCAGCAGCTTAGGGACAGCTTTCTCCTACGAGCAGTACTTC
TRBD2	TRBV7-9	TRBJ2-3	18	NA	CASSLPRTSGTSTDTQYF	TGTGCCAGCAGCCTACCCCGGACTAGCGGGACAAGCACAGATACGCAGTATTTT
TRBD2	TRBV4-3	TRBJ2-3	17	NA	CASSQGFSLAGRDTQYF	TGCGCCAGCAGCCAAGGTTTTAGCCTAGCGGGGCGGGATACGCAGTATTTT
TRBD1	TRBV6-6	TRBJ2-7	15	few	CASSQGQGASYEQYF	TGTGCCAGCAGCCAGGGACAGGGGGCGTCCTACGAGCAGTACTTC
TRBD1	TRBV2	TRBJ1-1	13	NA	CASSQGVITEAFF	TGTGCCAGCAGCCAGGGGGTTATCACTGAAGCTTTCTTT
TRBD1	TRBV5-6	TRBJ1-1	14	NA	CASSLGYRGTEAFF	TGTGCCAGCAGCTTGGGCTACAGGGGGACTGAAGCTTTCTTT
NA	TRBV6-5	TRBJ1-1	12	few	CASKTGNTEAFF	TGTGCCAGCAAGACAGGGAACACTGAAGCTTTCTTT
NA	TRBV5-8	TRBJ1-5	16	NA	CASSLAEFGSNQPQHF	TGTGCCAGCAGCTTGGCGGAGTTTGGTAGCAATCAGCCCCAGCATTTT
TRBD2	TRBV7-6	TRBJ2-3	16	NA	CASSPNSGLVKDTQYF	TGTGCCAGCAGCCCCAATTCGGGACTAGTGAAAGATACGCAGTATTTT
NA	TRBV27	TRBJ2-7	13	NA	CASSLYTSYEQYF	TGTGCCAGCAGTTTATACACTAGCTACGAGCAGTACTTC
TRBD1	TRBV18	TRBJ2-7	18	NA	CASSPGRGGTGVSYEQYF	TGTGCCAGCTCACCAGGAAGAGGCGGGACAGGGGTTTCCTACGAGCAGTACTTC
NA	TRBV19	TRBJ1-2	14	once	CASSNIADNYGYTF	TGTGCCAGTAGTAACATAGCAGATAACTATGGCTACACCTTC
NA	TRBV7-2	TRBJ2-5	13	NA	CASSLAPVETQYF	TGTGCCAGCAGCTTAGCGCCAGTTGAGACCCAGTACTTC
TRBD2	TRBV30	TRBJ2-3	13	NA	CAWRVAGHGTQYF	TGTGCCTGGAGGGTAGCGGGACATGGTACGCAGTATTTT
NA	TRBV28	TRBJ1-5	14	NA	CASSPDTFNQPQHF	TGTGCCAGCAGTCCTGACACCTTTAATCAGCCCCAGCATTTT
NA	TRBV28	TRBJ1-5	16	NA	CATASWGGISNQPQHF	TGTGCCACCGCGTCTTGGGGGGGGATAAGCAATCAGCCCCAGCATTTT
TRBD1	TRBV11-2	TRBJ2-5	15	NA	CASSILTGGIETQYF	TGTGCCAGCAGCATATTAACAGGGGGCATAGAGACCCAGTACTTC
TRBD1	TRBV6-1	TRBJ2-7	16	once	CASSVARGQGPYEQYF	TGTGCCAGCAGTGTAGCAAGGGGACAGGGACCCTACGAGCAGTACTTC
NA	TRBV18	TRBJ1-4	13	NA	CASSRSAEGKLFF	TGTGCCAGCTCACGTTCCGCTGAGGGAAAACTGTTTTTT
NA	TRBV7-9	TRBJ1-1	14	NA	CASSLTQKNTEAFF	TGTGCCAGCAGCTTGACACAGAAGAACACTGAAGCTTTCTTT
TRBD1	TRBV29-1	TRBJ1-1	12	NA	CSVSGGGTEAFF	TGCAGCGTCTCAGGGGGTGGTACTGAAGCTTTCTTT
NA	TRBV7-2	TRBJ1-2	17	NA	CASSLDRAGLVNYGYTF	TGTGCCAGCAGCTTAGACAGGGCGGGTTTAGTGAACTATGGCTACACCTTC